Below are 22 T cell receptor beta chains sequenced from a single sample in a study of shared clonotypes between healthy human individuals. Some clones are missing from TCRdb's copy, which holds only in-frame ones; the method was immunoSEQ multiplex PCR. The table records roughly 640,000 clones, 74% of them present only once. The source material was memory CD4+ T cells sorted from blood. Sample subset: CD45RA-negative fraction. Receptors originate from a young woman in good health.

The V and J genes are TRBV11-2 and TRBJ1-1; D might be TRBD1 (6 bases). Germline V lookup: CDR1 SGHAT, CDR2 FQNNGV. Trimming left V 4 bases short and J 3 bases short, with 9 bases between. The CDR3 totals 13 residues. DNA for the CDR3: TGTGCCAGCAGCTCGGGGGGCGACACTGAAGCTTTCTTT. Translated, it gives CASSSGGDTEAFF.

The chain employs TRBV5-4 and TRBJ1-4; maybe TRBD1 (6 bases). CDR1 is SGHNT, CDR2 YYREEE, per germline (reference sequence). The CDR3 covers 14 residues. Trimming removed 4 bases from V and 4 bases from J, with 11 bases in between. CDR3 coding DNA: TGTGCCAGCAGCCGGGACAACAGTAATGAAAAACTGTTTTTT. This sequence encodes CASSRDNSNEKLFF.

The rearrangement joins TRBV4-1 to TRBJ2-7, with 9 bases lining up with TRBD2. The CDR3 consists of 16 residues. Trimming took 3 bases from V and 0 from J; bases not matched to a gene: 6. Germline CDR1 and CDR2: MGHRA and YSYEKL. CDR3 DNA sequence: TGCGCCAGCAGCCAGAGACTAGCGGACCCCTCCTACGAGCAGTACTTC. Translation: CASSQRLADPSYEQYF.

This chain links TRBV6-5 with TRBJ2-5; 7 bases agree with TRBD1. There are 14 residues in the CDR3. The V gene end was trimmed by 2 bases and the J gene end by 2 bases; junction bases not matched to a gene: 2. Looked up from germline, CDR1 is MNHEY and CDR2 is SVGAGI. CDR3 nucleotides: TGTGCCAGCAGTTACCCGGACAGGCAAGAGACCCAGTACTTC. This encodes CASSYPDRQETQYF.

V and J are TRBV7-9 and TRBJ1-4; unclear D gene. The CDR3 contains 12 residues. Germline CDR1 SEHNR, CDR2 FQNEAQ (reference sequence). Trimming shortened V by 5 bases and J by 11 bases, and 12 bases separated the two germline ends. CDR3 nucleotide sequence: TGTGCCAGCAGCGTAAACGGACGTAAACTGTTTTTT. Translating it yields CASSVNGRKLFF.

This sequence joins TRBV6-5 and TRBJ1-4; D call uncertain. Between the trimmed V and J ends, which lost 11 bases and 4 bases, there was a span of 8 bases. Germline-derived CDR1 and CDR2 are MNHEY and SVGAGI. This CDR3 has 11 amino acids. The CDR3 spells CASGNNEKLFF. Here the CDR3 DNA reads TGTGCCTCGGGGAATAATGAAAAACTGTTTTTT.

This sequence joins TRBV4-1 and TRBJ2-2; the match to TRBD2 covers 11 bases. Trimming cost V 2 bases and J 1 base; bases outside gene matches: 6. Looked up from germline, CDR1 is MGHRA and CDR2 is YSYEKL. The CDR3 sequence is 18 residues long. The CDR3 DNA is TGCGCCAGCAGCCAAAAAGGGCTAGCGGGAGGGAACACCGGGGAGCTGTTTTTT. This gives the protein CASSQKGLAGGNTGELFF.

The rearrangement joins TRBV28 to TRBJ2-3; 15 bases are shared with TRBD2. CDR3 length: 18 residues. The V gene end was trimmed by 5 bases and the J gene end by 4 bases; junction bases not matched to a gene: 10. CDR1 MDHEN and CDR2 SYDVKM come from the germline V gene. CDR3 in DNA: TGTGCCAGCAGTCGGACTAGCGGGAGGGGGTGGTATTCAGATACGCAGTATTTT. Protein: CASSRTSGRGWYSDTQYF. Together with reference TRBV28 and TRBJ2-3, the CDR3 gives the full variable domain: DVKVTQSSRYLVKRTGEKVFLECVQDMDHENMFWYRQDPGLGLRLIYFSYDVKMKEKGDIPEGYSVSREKKERFSLILESASTNQTSMYLCASSRTSGRGWYSDTQYFGPGTRLTVL.

The chain couples TRBV5-1 to TRBJ1-4; D is possibly TRBD1 (6 bases). Trimming stripped 3 bases from V and 8 bases from J, with 17 bases between. Germline V gives CDR1 SGHRS, CDR2 YFSETQ. The CDR3 has 15 amino acids. CDR3 nucleotides: TGCGCCAGCAGCTCAGGACAGTTCAGCGGCGAAAAACTGTTTTTT. Its translation: CASSSGQFSGEKLFF. The whole variable domain, filled in from reference TRBV5-1 and TRBJ1-4, reads KAGVTQTPRYLIKTRGQQVTLSCSPISGHRSVSWYQQTPGQGLQFLFEYFSETQRNKGNFPGRFSGRQFSNSRSEMNVSTLELGDSALYLCASSSGQFSGEKLFFGSGTQLSVL.

The rearrangement uses TRBV4-1 and TRBJ1-2; D is unresolved. Trimming removed 1 base at V and 0 bases at J, with 6 bases between. CDR3 length: 14 residues. The germline CDR1 and CDR2 sequences are MGHRA and YSYEKL. This chain's CDR3 is CASSQGRSNYGYTF. The CDR3 nucleotides are TGCGCCAGCAGCCAAGGACGATCTAACTATGGCTACACCTTC.

The chain employs TRBV5-4 and TRBJ1-1, with 7 positions matching TRBD1. Germline lookup yields CDR1 SGHNT and CDR2 YYREEE (reference sequence). V trimming: 4 bases; J trimming: 5 bases; junction bases outside the gene matches: 8. This CDR3 has 14 amino acids. The CDR3 coding sequence is TGTGCCAGCAGCAGTAGAACAGGGGTTACTGAAGCTTTCTTT. It specifies CASSSRTGVTEAFF.

The gene calls are TRBV27 and TRBJ2-1; TRBD2 aligns across 15 bases. V lost 6 bases to trimming and J lost 12 bases; unmatched junction nucleotides: 9. CDR3 length: 15 residues. The germline V gene has CDR1 MNHEY and CDR2 SMNVEV (reference sequence). The CDR3 sequence is CASSSGLAGGLRQFF. The CDR3 DNA follows: TGTGCCAGCAGCTCCGGACTAGCGGGAGGGCTACGGCAGTTCTTC.

This sequence joins TRBV28 and TRBJ2-4; D gene unclear. This CDR3 is built from 13 residues. Looked up from germline, CDR1 is MDHEN and CDR2 is SYDVKM. V lost 6 bases and J lost 6, with 12 bases in between. CDR3 in DNA: TGTGCCAGCAGGGACGACAACAGAAACATTCAGTACTTC. This gives the protein CASRDDNRNIQYF.

The J gene is TRBJ2-7, the V gene TRBV5-5, with TRBD1 identical over 10 bases. Germline V lookup: CDR1 SGHKS, CDR2 YYEKEE (reference sequence). The V segment lost 4 bases and the J segment 3 bases; nucleotides outside the gene matches: 4. CDR3 length: 14 residues. The CDR3 sequence is CASSADRGLYEQYF. In nucleotides, the CDR3 is TGTGCCAGCAGCGCCGACAGGGGGCTCTACGAGCAGTACTTC.

V and J are TRBV7-2 and TRBJ2-2; 7 bases are shared with TRBD2. This CDR3 is built from 15 residues. The junction had 7 bases not matched to a gene; V was cut back by 5 bases and J by 4 bases. CDR1 and CDR2 (germline): SGHTA, FQGNSA. This CDR3 reads CASSPRDYRTGELFF. The CDR3 nucleotides read TGTGCCAGCAGCCCTCGGGACTACCGCACCGGGGAGCTGTTTTTT. Combining the CDR3 with reference TRBV7-2 and TRBJ2-2 gives the whole variable domain GAGVSQSPSNKVTEKGKDVELRCDPISGHTALYWYRQSLGQGLEFLIYFQGNSAPDKSGLPSDRFSAERTGGSVSTLTIQRTQQEDSAVYLCASSPRDYRTGELFFGEGSRLTVL.

The genes are TRBV6-1 and TRBJ2-3; D is uncertain. The CDR3 totals 14 residues. Trimming removed 4 bases at V and 3 bases at J, with 11 bases between. Germline V gene sequence: CDR1 MNHNS, CDR2 SASEGT. CDR3 region: CASSVLRTTDTQYF. CDR3 DNA: TGTGCCAGCAGTGTCCTTCGAACGACAGATACGCAGTATTTT.

This clone was observed at least ten times. This chain connects TRBV7-2 to TRBJ1-5; possible D gene TRBD1, 6 bases. Trimming took 6 bases from V and 1 from J, leaving 13 bases between them. The CDR3 has 15 amino acids. Per germline, CDR1 SGHTA and CDR2 FQGNSA. The CDR3 spells CASSLDRNSNQPQHF. In nucleotides, the CDR3 is TGTGCCAGCAGTCTCGACAGGAACAGCAATCAGCCCCAGCATTTT.

The chain joins TRBV6-1 to TRBJ2-1; D is ambiguous. With 9 bases removed from V and 5 bases from J, the gap between germline ends came to 20 bases. The CDR3 runs to 15 residues. Germline CDR1 reads MNHNS; CDR2 reads SASEGT. The CDR3 DNA sequence: TGTGCCAGTCTATCCCCTAGGCGGTTAAACAATGAGCAGTTCTTC. It yields the protein CASLSPRRLNNEQFF.

This chain connects TRBV25-1 to TRBJ1-2, with a tentative D call TRBD1 (5 bases). The CDR3 has 15 amino acids. Trimming took off 4 bases at V and 6 bases at J, with 18 bases between the two ends. CDR1 MGHDK and CDR2 SYGVNS come from the germline V gene. The CDR3 coding sequence is TGTGCCAGCAGTGGGGGGACGGTGGCTGGAGATGGCTACACCTTC. Residues: CASSGGTVAGDGYTF.

This clone was detected only a few times. The sample holds other DNA sequences that translate to the same CDR3. The chain couples TRBV5-4 to TRBJ1-5; no clear D. This CDR3 contains 14 residues. Trimming removed 0 bases from V and 2 bases from J, with 6 bases in between. The V gene's germline CDR1 is SGHNT and CDR2 YYREEE (reference sequence). The CDR3 region is CASSLGGGNQPQHF. The CDR3 DNA follows: TGTGCCAGCAGCTTGGGGGGAGGCAATCAGCCCCAGCATTTT.

The V gene is TRBV11-2, the J gene TRBJ2-7; D is unresolved. CDR1 SGHAT and CDR2 FQNNGV come from the germline V gene. CDR3 size: 15 residues. V gave up 0 bases and J gave up 4 bases, with 13 bases separating them. CDR3 DNA: TGTGCCAGCAGCTTAGAGACGCTCGCAAATTACGAGCAGTACTTC. Its translation is CASSLETLANYEQYF.

Comments on this clone: The same CDR3 arises from other DNA sequences in this sample as well. The V call is TRBV5-4, the J call TRBJ2-7; 10 bases align to TRBD2. Looked up from germline, CDR1 is SGHNT and CDR2 is YYREEE (reference sequence). The V gene end was trimmed by 1 base and the J gene end by 1 base; junction bases not matched to a gene: 2. This CDR3 comprises 15 residues. CDR3 amino acids: CASSLRTSGSYEQYF. In nucleotides, the CDR3 is TGTGCCAGCAGCTTGAGGACTAGCGGATCCTACGAGCAGTACTTC.